The clone carrying this TCR beta chain was recorded a few times. Its antigen is not identified. After removal of 5 bases from V and 12 bases from J, the junction contained 13 bases not matched to a gene. Germline assignment: CDR1 SGHKS and CDR2 YYEKEE (reference sequence). This CDR3 has 13 residues. The data belong to a study of T cells after posttransplantation cyclophosphamide. Using immunoSEQ multiplex PCR, the repertoire was profiled, and TCRdb retains in-frame clones only, with some absent. The sample has about 18,000 clones, 70% to 90% seen once. Findings and limits, study-wide: Later blood repertoires were often dominated by clones from the donor CD8+ memory compartment.

The V and J genes are TRBV5-5 and TRBJ2-7; the match to TRBD2 covers 8 bases. Input material: memory CD4+ T cells sorted from blood. The receptor was isolated from a man aged 25-45 years in good health and a related stem cell transplant donor. As DNA, the CDR3 is TGTGCCAGCAGTTTAGGACTAGCAGTTAGGGCGTACTTC. The encoded protein is CASSLGLAVRAYF.